This entry describes one TCR beta chain. The antigen remains undetermined. The data belong to a study of vaccination and CD4 T cells after COVID-19. Background on the study: Median draw time for post-COVID samples was 101 days post-diagnosis (range 35 to 161).

CDR3 length: 13 residues. CDR1 and CDR2 (germline): SNHLY, FYNNEI. V gave up 4 bases and J gave up 5 bases, with 11 bases separating them. Treatment noted: roughly 10-day PBMC culture with coronavirus spike peptide pools or control peptides (ViraFEST assay). With the Oncomine TCR Beta short-read assay, DNA from cultured CD4+ T cells was sequenced. MiXCR was run by TCRdb on the PCR reads, yielding one entry per CDR3 protein. The table lists nearly 20,000 distinct CDR3 sequences, about half of them singletons. Study results and caveats: Convalescent participants were relatively few, and none had early post-infection timepoints studied.

V is TRBV2 and J is TRBJ2-5; a weak D match, TRBD2 (5 bases). This TCR was sampled from a human donor who had recovered from COVID-19. Here the sequenced sample was CD4+ T cells from blood, cultured in vitro, taken after SARS-CoV-2 vaccination. The CDR3 spells CASSGTRVETQYF. The CDR3 DNA sequence: TGTGCCAGCAGTGGCACGAGGGTCGAGACCCAGTACTTC.